The 7 T cell receptor beta chains listed next were all sequenced from one sample in a study of blood T cells in healthy people across ages. A second PCR of 7 to 11 cycles used a sample-barcoded 5' primer and a J-beta primer mix. TCRdb processed the 5' RACE reads anew with MiXCR; each CDR3 protein has one entry. The sample consists of hundreds of thousands of distinct CDR3 sequences, 35% to 45% of them appearing once. The sample was blood. These receptors originate from a woman aged 55-70 years in good health.

A few counts support this clonotype. The genes are TRBV29-1 and TRBJ1-6, with a weak D call TRBD1 (6 bases). Trimming removed 6 bases at V and 5 bases at J, with 17 bases between. From germline, CDR1 is SQVTM and CDR2 ANQGSEA. The CDR3 length is 15 residues. The CDR3 loop reads CSVQLGTTDNSPLHF. The CDR3 DNA follows: TGCAGCGTGCAGCTAGGGACAACAGATAATTCACCCCTCCACTTT.

The J gene is TRBJ2-1, the V gene TRBV24-1; D call uncertain. Trimming took 7 bases from V and 8 from J, leaving 17 bases between them. Germline V CDR1 and CDR2: KGHDR, SFDVKD. The CDR3 length is 14 residues. In nucleotides, the CDR3 is TGTGCCACCAGGGTGACCCCAGCTATGGATGAGCAGTTCTTC. This codes for CATRVTPAMDEQFF.

The rearrangement links TRBV7-2 to TRBJ1-2; D call uncertain. The germline CDR1 and CDR2 sequences are SGHTA and FQGNSA. Trimming removed 2 bases from V and 3 bases from J, with 10 bases in between. The CDR3 length is 14 residues. CDR3 sequence (DNA): TGTGCCAGCAGCTTAAACGCGGCAGACTATGGCTACACCTTC. Translation: CASSLNAADYGYTF. The entire variable domain, with the rest obtained from reference TRBV7-2 and TRBJ1-2, is as follows: GAGVSQSPSNKVTEKGKDVELRCDPISGHTALYWYRQSLGQGLEFLIYFQGNSAPDKSGLPSDRFSAERTGGSVSTLTIQRTQQEDSAVYLCASSLNAADYGYTFGSGTRLTVV.

This chain uses TRBV7-9 with TRBJ2-7; the match to TRBD2 covers 13 bases. Trimming took 7 bases from V and 2 from J; bases not matched to a gene: 5. The CDR3 length is 15 residues. Germline CDR1 is SEHNR and CDR2 is FQNEAQ (reference sequence). As DNA, the CDR3 is TGTGCCAGCATACTAGGGACTAGCGGGACCTACGAGCAGTACTTC. Encoded protein: CASILGTSGTYEQYF.

This clonotype showed up just a few times. This chain joins TRBV2 and TRBJ2-7, with TRBD2 matching over 7 bases. This CDR3 has 14 residues. Germline V gene data show CDR1 as SNHLY and CDR2 as FYNNEI. V gave up 2 bases and J gave up 4 bases; unmatched junction bases: 5. The CDR3 region is CASSELAGNYEQYF. CDR3 sequence (DNA): TGTGCCAGCAGTGAATTAGCGGGTAATTACGAGCAGTACTTC.

This clonotype was found a few times. The chain is built from TRBV6-5 and TRBJ2-3; TRBD2 aligns across 7 bases. This CDR3 has 16 residues. Germline trimming cut 0 bases from V and 1 base from J; bases unmatched to any gene: 4. The germline gives CDR1 MNHEY, CDR2 SVGAGI. CDR3 residues: CASSYSNSGGTDTQYF. CDR3 DNA sequence: TGTGCCAGCAGTTACTCGAACAGCGGGGGCACAGATACGCAGTATTTT.

This chain uses TRBV4-2 with TRBJ2-7; D may be TRBD1 (5 bases). The ends were cut back, 1 base at V and 5 bases at J, with 9 bases in the middle. CDR1 and CDR2 from the germline V gene are LGHNA and YNFKEQ. This CDR3 is built from 13 residues. CDR3 in amino acids: CASSQGQLNEQYF. The CDR3 DNA follows: TGTGCCAGCAGCCAAGGACAGTTGAACGAGCAGTACTTC.